Each of the 18 T cell receptor beta chains below was sequenced from the same sample in a study of beta chain features in type 1 diabetes. The isolated RNA, all of it, was reverse transcribed, so expressed TCRB transcripts were what got sequenced. Only in-frame clones appear in the TCRdb table, and some are missing; sequencing was by immunoSEQ multiplex PCR. The sample includes fewer than 400,000 clones, around 7.6% of them seen just once. Sequencing was done on a sample of central memory CD4+ T cells from blood. These receptor sequences come from a woman aged 18 to 35 in good health.

V usage is TRBV9 and J usage is TRBJ2-5, with TRBD1 matching over 7 bases. CDR1 is SGDLS and CDR2 is YYNGEE in the germline V gene. The CDR3 is 15 residues long. The trim removed 0 bases at V and 3 bases at J, leaving 5 bases unmatched. The CDR3 is CASSVGPDREETQYF. CDR3 coding DNA: TGTGCCAGCAGCGTAGGACCCGACAGGGAAGAGACCCAGTACTTC.

This clone was counted only a few times. This rearrangement joins TRBV5-1 to TRBJ2-5; D assignment may be TRBD1 or TRBD2 (5 bases each). The V end lost 6 bases, the J end lost 2 bases, and 14 bases lay between the germline ends. Germline loops: CDR1 SGHRS, CDR2 YFSETQ. The length of the CDR3 is 14 residues. The CDR3 DNA is TGCGCCAGCAACCGACTTTGGGGGCAAGAGACCCAGTACTTC. It encodes CASNRLWGQETQYF. Full variable domain (missing parts from reference TRBV5-1 and TRBJ2-5): KAGVTQTPRYLIKTRGQQVTLSCSPISGHRSVSWYQQTPGQGLQFLFEYFSETQRNKGNFPGRFSGRQFSNSRSEMNVSTLELGDSALYLCASNRLWGQETQYFGPGTRLLVL.

This clone has a handful of counts. The chain combines TRBV27 with TRBJ2-2; no definite D call. Deletions cut 6 bases from V and 4 bases from J, with 6 bases between. CDR3 length: 12 residues. CDR1 MNHEY and CDR2 SMNVEV come from the germline V gene (reference sequence). Here the CDR3 DNA reads TGTGCCAGCAGAACTACCACCGGGGAGCTGTTTTTT. Its translation is CASRTTTGELFF.

The CDR3: CASSFFSQATDTQYF. The CDR3 DNA follows: TGTGCCAGCAGCTTTTTTTCCCAGGCCACAGATACGCAGTATTTT. The chain is built from TRBV7-9 and TRBJ2-3; no clear D gene. The CDR3 totals 15 residues. Germline V gene sequence: CDR1 SEHNR, CDR2 FQNEAQ (reference sequence). V shed 3 bases and J shed 2 bases, with 12 bases lying between them.

The gene calls are TRBV11-2 and TRBJ2-5; 7 nucleotides match TRBD2. The V segment lost 5 bases and the J segment 5 bases; nucleotides outside the gene matches: 8. Germline assignment: CDR1 SGHAT and CDR2 FQNNGV. CDR3 length: 14 amino acids. This CDR3 reads CASSPGNGRETQYF. CDR3 DNA sequence: TGTGCCAGCAGCCCCGGGAACGGGAGGGAGACCCAGTACTTC.

The rearrangement joins TRBV11-2 to TRBJ2-7, with TRBD2 matching 9 bases. This CDR3 region has 16 residues. The junction had 11 bases not matched to a gene; V was cut back by 1 base and J by 7 bases. Germline assignment: CDR1 SGHAT and CDR2 FQNNGV. The CDR3 region is CASSLVSSGILGEQYF. The CDR3 DNA reads TGTGCCAGCAGCTTAGTCTCTAGCGGGATCTTGGGGGAGCAGTACTTC.

This clone showed up just a few times. This chain connects TRBV7-3 to TRBJ2-5, with TRBD1 as a possible D gene (5 bases). Trimming shortened V by 2 bases and J by 5 bases, and 12 bases separated the two germline ends. CDR3 size: 14 residues. Per the germline V gene, CDR1 is SGHTA and CDR2 is FQGTGA. The CDR3 region has the DNA TGTGCCAGCAGCTTAGGCGGACCAGGGGAGACCCAGTACTTC. Encoded protein: CASSLGGPGETQYF.

Points on this clone: A single base is all that separates this from a far larger clone, so a read error is likely. V usage is TRBV7-2 and J usage is TRBJ2-5; 8 bases match TRBD2. The CDR3 sequence is 16 residues long. Germline-derived CDR1 and CDR2 are SGHTA and FQGNSA. The CDR3 spells CAGSHAGTRAAEAQYF. The CDR3 coding sequence is TGTGCCGGCAGCCATGCTGGGACTAGGGCCGCTGAGGCCCAGTACTTC.

J is TRBJ2-3 and V is TRBV28; D is ambiguous. Trimming took 4 bases from V and 0 from J, leaving 8 bases between them. Per germline, CDR1 MDHEN and CDR2 SYDVKM. The CDR3 runs to 14 residues. The DNA for the CDR3 is TGTGCCAGCAGTTGGAGTCCTAGCACAGATACGCAGTATTTT. It codes for CASSWSPSTDTQYF.

This clone showed up just a few times. The chain is built from TRBV6-6 and TRBJ2-2; D is unresolved. CDR1 MNHNY and CDR2 SVGAGI come from the germline V gene (reference sequence). Trimming shortened V by 8 bases and J by 2 bases, and 12 bases separated the two germline ends. The CDR3 runs to 14 residues. The CDR3 region is CASGTEFNTGELFF. DNA of the CDR3: TGTGCCAGCGGAACGGAATTCAACACCGGGGAGCTGTTTTTT.

This clone was seen a few times. The V and J genes are TRBV5-4 and TRBJ2-1, with 9 nucleotides matching TRBD1. J gave up 7 bases and V 4 bases, and 6 bases lay outside the gene matches. The CDR3 sequence is 14 residues long. Germline V lookup: CDR1 SGHNT, CDR2 YYREEE (reference sequence). The CDR3 is CASSGRDRENEQFF. CDR3 nucleotides: TGTGCCAGCAGCGGGCGGGACAGGGAGAATGAGCAGTTCTTC.

This clone was counted ten times or more. The DNA of the CDR3 is TGTGCCAGCTCACCACTTCTGACTAGCGGCAAATCCACAGATACGCAGTATTTT. It encodes CASSPLLTSGKSTDTQYF. The chain combines TRBV18 with TRBJ2-3; 9 bases line up with TRBD2. The CDR3 loop spans 18 amino acids. J gave up 2 bases and V 1 base, and 10 bases lay outside the gene matches. Germline loops: CDR1 KGHSH, CDR2 LQKENI. The complete variable domain, with remaining parts taken from reference TRBV18 and TRBJ2-3, reads NAGVMQNPRHLVRRRGQEARLRCSPMKGHSHVYWYRQLPEEGLKFMVYLQKENIIDESGMPKERFSAEFPKEGPSILRIQQVVRGDSAAYFCASSPLLTSGKSTDTQYFGPGTRLTVL.

This clone turned up a few times. The rearrangement uses TRBV18 and TRBJ2-1, with D perhaps matching TRBD1 or TRBD2 (5 bases each). The CDR3 runs 15 residues. V lost 1 base and J lost 4, with 11 bases in between. Germline V gene data show CDR1 as KGHSH and CDR2 as LQKENI. The CDR3 coding sequence is TGTGCCAGCTCACCACTACGGGACGGATACAATGAGCAGTTCTTC. Amino acids: CASSPLRDGYNEQFF.

The chain employs TRBV27 and TRBJ2-1; 12 bases line up with TRBD1. Germline CDR1 is MNHEY and CDR2 is SMNVEV (reference sequence). The CDR3 spans 16 residues. Trimming took 2 bases from V and 4 from J; bases not matched to a gene: 3. CDR3 nucleotide sequence: TGTGCCAGCAGTTTAGGGACAGGGGGCTTTTACAATGAGCAGTTCTTC. Translated: CASSLGTGGFYNEQFF.

This clone has more than one count but fewer than ten. V is TRBV28 and J is TRBJ2-5; 7 bases are a match to TRBD1. Germline lookup yields CDR1 MDHEN and CDR2 SYDVKM. Unmatched junction bases numbered 6, after V lost 6 bases and J lost 5 bases. The CDR3 contains 13 residues. CDR3 loop: CASRVTGSETQYF. The CDR3 DNA sequence: TGTGCCAGCAGGGTGACAGGGTCTGAGACCCAGTACTTC.

This clone turned up a few times. The gene calls are TRBV14 and TRBJ1-1, with D uncertain. The V gene lost 4 bases and the J gene lost 1 base, with 7 bases spanning the gap. Germline V gene data show CDR1 as SGHDN and CDR2 as FVKESK. The CDR3 loop spans 13 amino acids. CDR3 sequence reads: CASSRSGNTEAFF. CDR3 in DNA: TGTGCCAGCAGCCGATCAGGGAACACTGAAGCTTTCTTT.

The chain recombines TRBV7-3 with TRBJ2-5; D unclear. Trimming removed 6 bases from V and 5 bases from J, with 13 bases in between. The CDR3 covers 13 residues. Germline V gene data show CDR1 as SGHTA and CDR2 as FQGTGA. CDR3 coding DNA: TGTGCCAGCAGTGATGGACCCTCCGAGACCCAGTACTTC. Translating it yields CASSDGPSETQYF.

This chain joins TRBV7-2 and TRBJ2-7, with 8 positions matching TRBD1. CDR3 length: 15 amino acids. V was pared by 4 bases and J by 6 bases, with 11 bases of the junction left unmatched. Germline values: CDR1 SGHTA, CDR2 FQGNSA. CDR3 DNA: TGTGCCAGCAGCTCGACCCAGGGGGCTTACTCCGAGCAGTACTTC. Amino acids: CASSSTQGAYSEQYF.